This T cell receptor (beta chain) was sequenced for a study of cytomegalovirus exposure and HLA in healthy donors. Notes on the study in general: Donors belonging to an Asian-associated ancestry cluster reportedly showed fewer N-insertions in productive TCRs than the 666-donor mean, according to what a later analysis found. The study listed 164 cytomegalovirus-associated TCR beta chains.

The germline V gene encodes CDR1 SGHNT and CDR2 YYREEE (reference sequence). Trimming shortened V by 4 bases and J by 1 base, and 14 bases separated the two germline ends. This CDR3 is 15 amino acids long. Healthy bone marrow donors made up the donors. PCR involved 60 Vbeta and 13 Jbeta primers. Sequencing was performed with immunoSEQ multiplex PCR; in TCRdb, only in-frame clones are kept and a portion is missing. The sample records about 93,000 clones, roughly four fifths being singletons. Comments on this clone: Its antigen remains unidentified.

This clonotype was sampled from a man in his thirties or forties in good health and CMV-seronegative. J is TRBJ2-5 and V is TRBV5-4; TRBD1 might be the D (6 bases). The sequenced sample was PBMCs. CDR3 nucleotide sequence: TGTGCCAGCAGCCCCCGAGGACAGAGCCAAGAGACCCAGTACTTC. Translation gives CASSPRGQSQETQYF.